Listed below are T cell receptor beta chains from one sample, sequenced in a study of cytomegalovirus exposure and HLA in healthy donors. The repertoire was sequenced with immunoSEQ multiplex PCR; TCRdb's copy has only in-frame clones and lacks some. The repertoire holds more than 300,000 clones, with 70% to 90% as singletons. Sequencing was done on a sample of PBMCs. These TCRs come from a woman aged 18-30 years in good health and CMV-seronegative. The CDR3 runs from the conserved cysteine through the conserved F or W. The D gene is left open where the match is weak. Not every row has a clone size; where given, it reads once, few, many or a size class.

D	J	size	V	DNA	CDR3
NA	TRBJ2-1	NA	TRBV7-8	TGTGCCAGCAGCTTAGCTTTGAGCAATGAGCAGTTCTTC	CASSLALSNEQFF
NA	TRBJ1-2	NA	TRBV30	TGTGCCTGGAGCCGAGAAGACAGAGTATATGGCTACACCTTC	CAWSREDRVYGYTF
NA	TRBJ1-1	NA	TRBV19	TGTGCCAGTAGGGACAGCTACCTCACTGAAGCTTTCTTT	CASRDSYLTEAFF
NA	TRBJ2-1	NA	TRBV6-4	TGTGCCAGCAGTGACTCGAGCCGGGATTACAATGAGCAGTTCTTC	CASSDSSRDYNEQFF
TRBD1	TRBJ1-2	NA	TRBV7-2	TGTGCCAGCAGCTACCGGGACAGGGGCCCGACGATTAACTATGGCTACACCTTC	CASSYRDRGPTINYGYTF
NA	TRBJ1-5	NA	TRBV6-1	TGTGCCAGCAGTGGCCTCGCGCGGCCTACCTATAGCAATCAGCCCCAGCATTTT	CASSGLARPTYSNQPQHF
NA	TRBJ1-4	NA	TRBV5-1	TGCGCCAGCAGCCTCAGAACGGGGGAGGCTGAAAAACTGTTTTTT	CASSLRTGEAEKLFF
NA	TRBJ2-7	NA	TRBV5-8	TGTGCCAGCAGCTTTTTGGGAGGTTCCTACGAGCAGTACTTC	CASSFLGGSYEQYF
NA	TRBJ2-1	NA	TRBV9	TGTGCCAGCAGCGTAGAGGTGGCGGGGCTCTACAATGAGCAGTTCTTC	CASSVEVAGLYNEQFF
NA	TRBJ1-1	once	TRBV30	TGTGCCTGGAGTGTACTTACCCCCGCCCCAGAAGCTTTCTTT	CAWSVLTPAPEAFF
TRBD1	TRBJ1-1	NA	TRBV29-1	TGCAGCGTTGGCGGACAGGGCCTCACTGAAGCTTTCTTT	CSVGGQGLTEAFF
TRBD1	TRBJ2-5	NA	TRBV28	TGTGCCAGCAGTACCCGCGGCAGGGGGCCGGTCGGAGAGACCCAGTACTTC	CASSTRGRGPVGETQYF
TRBD1	TRBJ2-7	NA	TRBV6-1	TGTGCCAGCAGTGCTAATCAGGGGGCGGAGGAGCAGTACTTC	CASSANQGAEEQYF
TRBD1	TRBJ2-7	NA	TRBV5-1	TGCGCCAGCAGCTTGGGGGACAGTTTTAGCTACGAGCAGTACTTC	CASSLGDSFSYEQYF
NA	TRBJ1-1	NA	TRBV9	TGTGCCAGCAGCGTAGCGGGCTTACAGGGCCCTAACACTGAAGCTTTCTTT	CASSVAGLQGPNTEAFF
TRBD1	TRBJ2-2	NA	TRBV5-1	TGCACAGGGGGCAGGGTCGAGACCGGGGAGCTGTTTTTT	CTGGRVETGELFF
TRBD1	TRBJ2-2	once	TRBV7-2	TGTGCCAGCAGTCCTCGGACAGGCGGTGCCGGGGAGCTGTTTTTT	CASSPRTGGAGELFF
TRBD1	TRBJ1-2	few	TRBV29-1	TGCAGCGTTGAAGCTGTGGACAGGGACTATGGCTACACCTTC	CSVEAVDRDYGYTF
NA	TRBJ2-7	NA	TRBV28	TGTGCCAGCACCCTAGCCGGGGGGCACTACGAGCAGTACTTC	CASTLAGGHYEQYF
TRBD1	TRBJ1-2	NA	TRBV9	TGTGCCAGCAGCGTAGAGGGACAGGGCTCATATGGCTACACCTTC	CASSVEGQGSYGYTF
NA	TRBJ1-5	NA	TRBV9	TGTGCCAGCAGCGTGAGCAACAGCAATCAGCCCCAGCATTTT	CASSVSNSNQPQHF
TRBD2	TRBJ2-5	NA	TRBV25-1	TGTGCCACCTATCCGGCGGGAGGGGGTGAGACCCAGTACTTC	CATYPAGGGETQYF
TRBD2	TRBJ2-2	NA	TRBV5-1	TGCGCCAGCAGCTTGGTCGGACTAGCGGGAGCCGGCTCGGGGGAGCTGTTTTTT	CASSLVGLAGAGSGELFF
TRBD1	TRBJ1-2	NA	TRBV2	TGTGCCAGCAGTGAGGTGACAGGGGACTATGGCTACACCTTC	CASSEVTGDYGYTF
TRBD2	TRBJ2-3	NA	TRBV9	TGTGCCAGCAACGAACGGGGGGTTTTCACAGATACGCAGTATTTT	CASNERGVFTDTQYF
NA	TRBJ1-1	NA	TRBV5-1	TGCGCCAGCTTCCCCTTTGAGGGCGCTGGAGAAGCTTTCTTT	CASFPFEGAGEAFF
NA	TRBJ1-2	few	TRBV6-1	TGTGCCAGCAGTGAGATGGCGGGGGCTAACTATGGCTACACCTTC	CASSEMAGANYGYTF
NA	TRBJ1-6	NA	TRBV27	TGTGCCAGCAGTACAGGGAGTTCACCCCTCCACTTT	CASSTGSSPLHF
NA	TRBJ1-2	few	TRBV2	TGTGCCAGCAGTGTGCTAGGCGATGGCTACACCTTC	CASSVLGDGYTF
NA	TRBJ1-3	once	TRBV5-6	TGTGCCAGCCGCTATCAGGGGGGAAACACCATATATTTT	CASRYQGGNTIYF
NA	TRBJ1-2	NA	TRBV7-2	TGTGCCAGCAGCCCCCGAGGCGGGGGCGCGTGGGGCTACACCTTC	CASSPRGGGAWGYTF
NA	TRBJ1-4	NA	TRBV11-2	TGTGCCAGCAGCGGAGGGGATGTCAGGAGTTTT	CASSGGDVRSF
NA	TRBJ1-6	once	TRBV28	TGTGCCAGCACAACGGGTCTGGGAGGACATTCACCCCTCCACTTT	CASTTGLGGHSPLHF
NA	TRBJ2-7	NA	TRBV2	TGTGCCAGCAGTTCGTCGGTCTCCTACGAGCAGTACTTC	CASSSSVSYEQYF
NA	TRBJ2-7	NA	TRBV10-2	TGCGCCAGCAGTGAGAACAGGGTCTACGAGCAGTACTTC	CASSENRVYEQYF
TRBD1	TRBJ1-1	NA	TRBV25-1	TGTGCCAGCAGTGAAGGGGCGGACAGGGGTGCTTTCTTT	CASSEGADRGAFF
NA	TRBJ2-5	NA	TRBV28	TGTGCCAGCAGTCTCCCCGCCGGGACTCCCAACCCCCTAGAGACCCAGTACTTC	CASSLPAGTPNPLETQYF
NA	TRBJ2-7	NA	TRBV28	TGTGCCAGCAGGAGTCCGGGACAAGATTTTTACGAGCAGTACTTC	CASRSPGQDFYEQYF
NA	TRBJ2-7	NA	TRBV21-1	TGTGCCACCACTGCAACTAGCGGGAGGATTTACGAGCAGTACTTC	CATTATSGRIYEQYF
TRBD1	TRBJ1-5	many	TRBV19	TGTGCCAGTACCTCCAGCGGACAGGGCCTCAATCAGCCCCAGCATTTT	CASTSSGQGLNQPQHF
TRBD2	TRBJ2-1	NA	TRBV4-1	TGCGCCAGCGGGGGGACTACCCTCCTCAATGAGCAGTTCTTC	CASGGTTLLNEQFF
NA	TRBJ2-7	once	TRBV10-3	TGTGCCATCAGTGAGTCGATTAGCGGTGGTGTTGGGACTTACTACGAGCAGTACTTC	CAISESISGGVGTYYEQYF
NA	TRBJ2-2	NA	TRBV28	TGTGCCAGCAGCTGGGGGCCCCGAGTCCTGTTTTTT	CASSWGPRVLFF
TRBD2	TRBJ2-7	NA	TRBV2	TGTGCCAGCAGTGAATTGTCTAGCGGGGCCTACGAGCAGTACTTC	CASSELSSGAYEQYF
NA	TRBJ1-1	NA	TRBV6-6	TGTGCCAGCAGTTACTCGTCCCGGGTGAACACTGAAGCTTTCTTT	CASSYSSRVNTEAFF
NA	TRBJ1-2	NA	TRBV11-2	TGTGCCAGCAGCTCGCCGGGGAGCCCCTATGGCTACACCTTC	CASSSPGSPYGYTF
NA	TRBJ2-2	NA	TRBV5-1	TGCGCCAGCAGCTCCCCTGGGGCGGACGGGGAGCTGTTTTTT	CASSSPGADGELFF
TRBD2	TRBJ2-1	NA	TRBV5-1	TGCGCCAGCAGCTTGGTTGGACTAGCGGGGGGAGTTGAGTATGAGCAGTTCTTC	CASSLVGLAGGVEYEQFF
NA	TRBJ1-1	NA	TRBV29-1	TGCAGCGCCGACATGGGAAAGGGGACTGAAGCTTTCTTT	CSADMGKGTEAFF
NA	TRBJ2-3	NA	TRBV7-7	TGTGCCAGCAGCTTAGCCCCGGGGAACACAGATACGCAGTATTTT	CASSLAPGNTDTQYF
NA	TRBJ2-5	NA	TRBV5-8	TGTGCCAGCAGCTTGTTTCCCTGGGACAAAATACAAGAGACCCAGTACTTC	CASSLFPWDKIQETQYF
NA	TRBJ2-7	NA	TRBV14	TGTGCCAGCAGCCCCTCGGGGGGCGCATTCTACGAGCAGTACTTC	CASSPSGGAFYEQYF
NA	TRBJ2-3	NA	TRBV4-2	TGTGCCAGCAGCCAAGACAGGAATCAACTCACAGATACGCAGTATTTT	CASSQDRNQLTDTQYF
TRBD1	TRBJ1-3	NA	TRBV5-4	TGTGCCAGCAGCTTTAGTGACAGGGGGCAATTATTTAGTGCTGGAAACACCATATATTTT	CASSFSDRGQLFSAGNTIYF
NA	TRBJ1-6	few	TRBV6-5	TGTGCCAGCAAATTCGTTAATTCACCCCTCCACTTT	CASKFVNSPLHF
NA	TRBJ1-5	NA	TRBV4-2	TGTGCCAGCAGCCCCGACACTAGCAATCAGCCCCAGCATTTT	CASSPDTSNQPQHF